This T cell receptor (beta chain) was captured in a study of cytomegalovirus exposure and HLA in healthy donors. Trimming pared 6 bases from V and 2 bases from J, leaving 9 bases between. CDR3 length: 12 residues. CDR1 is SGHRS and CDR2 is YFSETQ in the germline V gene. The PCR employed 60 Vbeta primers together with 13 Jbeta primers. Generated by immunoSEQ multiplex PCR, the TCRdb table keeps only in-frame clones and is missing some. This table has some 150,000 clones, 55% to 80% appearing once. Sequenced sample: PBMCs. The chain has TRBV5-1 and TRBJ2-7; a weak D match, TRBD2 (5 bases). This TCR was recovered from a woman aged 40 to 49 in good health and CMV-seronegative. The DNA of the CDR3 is TGCGCCAGCAAGTCGCGGGCCTACGAGCAGTACTTC. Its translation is CASKSRAYEQYF.